The source of this T cell receptor beta chain is a study of T-cell reconstitution after alpha-beta-depleted transplantation in children. The CDR3 loop spans 13 amino acids. Germline V gene data show CDR1 as SGHKS and CDR2 as YYEKEE (reference sequence). V was cut by 2 bases and J by 2 bases, with 7 bases left in between. At least ten counts were recorded for this clonotype. Preparation of the TCRbeta library involved a method that used unique molecular identifiers. TCRdb used MiXCR to reprocess the PCR reads, holding one entry per CDR3 protein. The sample yields roughly 220,000 distinct CDR3 sequences, over 9.5% seen once.

The chain is built from TRBV5-5 and TRBJ1-2; no clear D gene. The clonotype was recovered from a human donor who donated a stem cell graft to a child with SCID. Here the sequenced sample was PBMCs from the stem cell graft donor, taken from the stem cell graft. CDR3 protein: CASSFRENYGYTF. For the CDR3, the DNA is TGTGCCAGCAGCTTTAGGGAGAACTATGGCTACACCTTC. The whole variable domain, remainder taken from reference TRBV5-5 and TRBJ1-2, is DAGVTQSPTHLIKTRGQQVTLRCSPISGHKSVSWYQQVLGQGPQFIFQYYEKEERGRGNFPDRFSARQFPNYSSELNVNALLLGDSALYLCASSFRENYGYTFGSGTRLTVV.